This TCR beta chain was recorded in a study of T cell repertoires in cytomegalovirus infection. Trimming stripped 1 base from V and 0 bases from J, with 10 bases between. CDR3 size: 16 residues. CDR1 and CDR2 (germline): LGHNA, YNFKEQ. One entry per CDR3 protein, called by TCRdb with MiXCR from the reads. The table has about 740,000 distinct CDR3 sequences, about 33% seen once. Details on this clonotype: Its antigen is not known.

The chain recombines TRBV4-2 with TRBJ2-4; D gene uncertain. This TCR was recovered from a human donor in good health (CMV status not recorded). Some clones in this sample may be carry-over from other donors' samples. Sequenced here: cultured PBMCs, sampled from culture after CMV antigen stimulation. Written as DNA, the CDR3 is TGTGCCAGCAGCCAAGTGTCAGCGATAGCCAAAAACATTCAGTACTTC. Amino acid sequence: CASSQVSAIAKNIQYF.